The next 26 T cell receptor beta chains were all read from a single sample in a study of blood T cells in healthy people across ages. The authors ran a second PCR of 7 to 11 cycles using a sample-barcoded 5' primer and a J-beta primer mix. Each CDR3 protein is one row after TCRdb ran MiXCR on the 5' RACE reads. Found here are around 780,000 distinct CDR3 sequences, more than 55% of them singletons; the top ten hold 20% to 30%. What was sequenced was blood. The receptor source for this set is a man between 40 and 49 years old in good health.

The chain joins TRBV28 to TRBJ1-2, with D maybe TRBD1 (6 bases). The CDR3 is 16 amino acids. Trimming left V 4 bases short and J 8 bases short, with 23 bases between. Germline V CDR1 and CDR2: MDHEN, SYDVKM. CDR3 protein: CASSSHPQGPGGGYTF. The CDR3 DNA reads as TGTGCCAGCAGTTCCCACCCCCAGGGGCCTGGGGGAGGCTACACCTTC.

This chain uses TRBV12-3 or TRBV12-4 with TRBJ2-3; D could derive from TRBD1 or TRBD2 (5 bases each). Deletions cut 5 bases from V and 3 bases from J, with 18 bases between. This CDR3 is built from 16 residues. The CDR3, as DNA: TGTGCCAGCAGTCCCGGGACCGCTCAGACTACAGATACGCAGTATTTT. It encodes CASSPGTAQTTDTQYF.

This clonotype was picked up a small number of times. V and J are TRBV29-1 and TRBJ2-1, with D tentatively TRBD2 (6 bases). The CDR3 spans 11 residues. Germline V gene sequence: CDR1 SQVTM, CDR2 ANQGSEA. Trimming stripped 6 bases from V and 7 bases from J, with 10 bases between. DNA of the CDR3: TGCAGCGTCGACCGGGGGAATGAGCAGTTCTTC. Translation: CSVDRGNEQFF.

The CDR3 region has the DNA TGTGCCAGCAGTTACGCCGGGACTCCCCCCCAGGAGCAGTTCTTC. It encodes CASSYAGTPPQEQFF. The J gene is TRBJ2-1, the V gene TRBV2; perhaps TRBD2 as D (6 bases). V lost 5 bases to trimming and J lost 10 bases, with 21 bases between them. CDR3 size: 15 residues. The germline V gene has CDR1 SNHLY and CDR2 FYNNEI. Drawing the rest from reference TRBV2 and TRBJ2-1, the complete variable domain is EPEVTQTPSHQVTQMGQEVILRCVPISNHLYFYWYRQILGQKVEFLVSFYNNEISEKSEIFDDQFSVERPDGSNFTLKIRSTKLEDSAMYFCASSYAGTPPQEQFFGPGTRLTVL.

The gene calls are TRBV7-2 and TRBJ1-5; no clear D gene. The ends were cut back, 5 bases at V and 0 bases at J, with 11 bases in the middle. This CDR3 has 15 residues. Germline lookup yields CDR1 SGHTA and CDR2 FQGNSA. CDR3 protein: CASSLRVHSNQPQHF. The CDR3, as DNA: TGTGCCAGCAGCCTACGAGTACATAGCAATCAGCCCCAGCATTTT.

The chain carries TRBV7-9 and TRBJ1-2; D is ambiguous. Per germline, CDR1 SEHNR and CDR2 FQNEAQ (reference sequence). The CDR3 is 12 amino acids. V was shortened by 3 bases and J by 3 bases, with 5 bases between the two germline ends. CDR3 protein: CASSFIDYGYTF. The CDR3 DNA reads TGTGCCAGCAGCTTCATCGACTATGGCTACACCTTC.

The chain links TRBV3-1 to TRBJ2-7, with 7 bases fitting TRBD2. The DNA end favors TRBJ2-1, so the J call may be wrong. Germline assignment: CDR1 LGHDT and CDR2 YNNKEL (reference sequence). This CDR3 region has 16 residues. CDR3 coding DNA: TGTGCCAGCAGCCAGGGGAGCGGGGTCTTATACAATGAGCAGTTCTTC. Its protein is CASSQGSGVLYNEQFF.

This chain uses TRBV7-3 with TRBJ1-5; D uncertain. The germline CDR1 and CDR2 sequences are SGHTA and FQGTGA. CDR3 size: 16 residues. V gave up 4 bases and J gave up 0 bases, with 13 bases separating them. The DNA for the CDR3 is TGTGCCAGCAGCTCTGATAGGGAACATAGCAATCAGCCCCAGCATTTT. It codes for CASSSDREHSNQPQHF.

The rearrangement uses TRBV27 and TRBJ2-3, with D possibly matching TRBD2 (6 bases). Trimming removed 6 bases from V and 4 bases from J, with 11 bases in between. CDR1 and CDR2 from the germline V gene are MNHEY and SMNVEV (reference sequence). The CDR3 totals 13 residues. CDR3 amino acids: CASRAIAADTQYF. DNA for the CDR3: TGTGCCAGCAGAGCTATAGCGGCAGATACGCAGTATTTT.

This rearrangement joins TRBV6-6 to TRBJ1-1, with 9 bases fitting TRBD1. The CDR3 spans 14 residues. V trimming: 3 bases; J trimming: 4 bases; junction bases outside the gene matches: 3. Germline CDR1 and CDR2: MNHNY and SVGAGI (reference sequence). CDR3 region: CASSYQQGATEAFF. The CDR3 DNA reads TGTGCCAGCAGTTATCAACAGGGGGCCACTGAAGCTTTCTTT.

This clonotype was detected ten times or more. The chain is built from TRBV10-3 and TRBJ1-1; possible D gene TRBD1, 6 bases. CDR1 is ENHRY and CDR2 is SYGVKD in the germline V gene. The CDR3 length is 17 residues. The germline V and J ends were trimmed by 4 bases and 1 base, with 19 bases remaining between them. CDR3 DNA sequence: TGTGCCATCAGTGGGCCACCGAGGGGGTTTTCGAACACTGAAGCTTTCTTT. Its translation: CAISGPPRGFSNTEAFF.

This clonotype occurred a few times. CDR3 in amino acids: CASSPELGRGADTQYF. The CDR3 DNA follows: TGTGCCAGCAGCCCAGAACTTGGAAGGGGAGCAGATACGCAGTATTTT. V gene TRBV4-2 combines with J gene TRBJ2-3; the D call may be TRBD1 or TRBD2 (5 bases each). The CDR3 is 16 residues long. Trimming took 4 bases from V and 4 from J, leaving 18 bases between them. Germline CDR1 LGHNA, CDR2 YNFKEQ.

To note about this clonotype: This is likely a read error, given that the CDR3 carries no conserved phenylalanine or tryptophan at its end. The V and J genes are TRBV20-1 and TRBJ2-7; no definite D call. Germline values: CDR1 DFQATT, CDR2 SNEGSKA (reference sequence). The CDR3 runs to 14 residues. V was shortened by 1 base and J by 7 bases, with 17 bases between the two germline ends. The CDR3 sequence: CSARARSSYNEQYS. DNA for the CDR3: TGCAGTGCTAGAGCGCGGAGCTCCTACAATGAGCAGTACTCC.

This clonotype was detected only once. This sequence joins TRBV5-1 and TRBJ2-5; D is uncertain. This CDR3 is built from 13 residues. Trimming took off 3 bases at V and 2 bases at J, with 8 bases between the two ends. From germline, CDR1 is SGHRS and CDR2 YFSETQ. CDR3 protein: CASSWVGQETQYF. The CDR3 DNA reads TGCGCCAGCAGCTGGGTCGGGCAAGAGACCCAGTACTTC.

The CDR3 DNA is TGCAGTGCTAGGGATCGACACAACTCCTACAATGAGCAGTTCTTC. This encodes CSARDRHNSYNEQFF. The chain combines TRBV20-1 with TRBJ2-1; D uncertain. The CDR3 sequence is 15 residues long. V lost 3 bases, J lost 0 bases, and 12 bases lay in between. Germline CDR1 reads DFQATT; CDR2 reads SNEGSKA (reference sequence).

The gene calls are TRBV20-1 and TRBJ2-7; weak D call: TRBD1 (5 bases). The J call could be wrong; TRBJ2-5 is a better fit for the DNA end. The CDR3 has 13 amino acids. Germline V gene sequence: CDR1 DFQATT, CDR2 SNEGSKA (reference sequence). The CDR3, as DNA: TGCAGTGCTAAATTCAGGGTTGGAGAGACCCAGTACTTC. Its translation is CSAKFRVGETQYF.

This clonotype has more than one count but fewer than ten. The CDR3 DNA reads TGTGCCAGCAGTTACGTGGACTTTTCAGATACGCAGTATTTT. Its translation is CASSYVDFSDTQYF. The chain uses TRBV6-2 or TRBV6-3 and TRBJ2-3, with TRBD2 as a possible D gene (5 bases). The germline CDR1 and CDR2 sequences are MNHEY and SVGEGT. Trimming shortened V by 2 bases and J by 4 bases, and 10 bases separated the two germline ends. This CDR3 spans 14 amino acids.

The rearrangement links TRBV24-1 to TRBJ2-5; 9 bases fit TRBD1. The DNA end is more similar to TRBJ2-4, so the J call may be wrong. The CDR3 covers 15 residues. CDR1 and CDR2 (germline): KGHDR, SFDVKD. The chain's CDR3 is CARYRGPRTKNIQYF. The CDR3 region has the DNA TGTGCCCGATACAGGGGGCCTCGGACCAAAAACATTCAGTACTTC.

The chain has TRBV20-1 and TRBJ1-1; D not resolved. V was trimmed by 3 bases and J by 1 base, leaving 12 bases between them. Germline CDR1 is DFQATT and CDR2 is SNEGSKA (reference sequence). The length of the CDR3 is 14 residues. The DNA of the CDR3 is TGCAGTGCTAGTCTCCCGGGCGGGAACACTGAAGCTTTCTTT. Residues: CSASLPGGNTEAFF.

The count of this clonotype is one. In DNA form, the CDR3 reads TGTGCCAGCAGAAAACTTCAGGGGCTCGGTCAGCCCCAGCATTTT. Amino acids: CASRKLQGLGQPQHF. V and J are TRBV6-5 and TRBJ1-5; D may be TRBD1 (6 bases). There are 15 residues in the CDR3. V lost 6 bases, J lost 6 bases, and 18 bases lay in between. Germline loops: CDR1 MNHEY, CDR2 SVGAGI.

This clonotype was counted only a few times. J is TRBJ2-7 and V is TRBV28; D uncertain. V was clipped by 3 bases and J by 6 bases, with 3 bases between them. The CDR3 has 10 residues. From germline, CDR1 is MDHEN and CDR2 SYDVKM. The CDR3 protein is CASSFTEQYF. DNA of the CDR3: TGTGCCAGCAGTTTTACCGAGCAGTACTTC. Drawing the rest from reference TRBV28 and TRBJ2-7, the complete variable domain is DVKVTQSSRYLVKRTGEKVFLECVQDMDHENMFWYRQDPGLGLRLIYFSYDVKMKEKGDIPEGYSVSREKKERFSLILESASTNQTSMYLCASSFTEQYFGPGTRLTVT.

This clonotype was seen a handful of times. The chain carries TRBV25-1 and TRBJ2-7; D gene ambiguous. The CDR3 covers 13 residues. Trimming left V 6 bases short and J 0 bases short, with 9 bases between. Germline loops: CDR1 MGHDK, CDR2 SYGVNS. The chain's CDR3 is CASRQENSYEQYF. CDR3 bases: TGTGCCAGCAGACAAGAAAACTCCTACGAGCAGTACTTC.

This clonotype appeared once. As DNA, the CDR3 is TGCGCCAGCAGCTTGGACAGCGGGCTGACAGATACGCAGTATTTT. Translation gives CASSLDSGLTDTQYF. This chain connects TRBV5-1 to TRBJ2-3, with D possibly being TRBD2 (6 bases). Germline V lookup: CDR1 SGHRS, CDR2 YFSETQ. V was clipped by 0 bases and J by 3 bases, with 11 bases between them. This CDR3 has 15 amino acids.

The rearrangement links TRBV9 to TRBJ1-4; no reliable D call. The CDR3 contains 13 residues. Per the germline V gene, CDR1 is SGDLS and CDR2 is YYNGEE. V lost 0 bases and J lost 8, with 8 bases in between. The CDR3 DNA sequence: TGTGCCAGCAGCGTAGGAACGCGGGAAAAACTGTTTTTT. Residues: CASSVGTREKLFF.

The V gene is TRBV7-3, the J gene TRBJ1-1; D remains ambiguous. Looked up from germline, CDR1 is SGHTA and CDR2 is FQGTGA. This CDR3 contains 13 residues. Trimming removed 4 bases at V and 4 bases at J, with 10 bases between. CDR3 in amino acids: CASSSYMGTEAFF. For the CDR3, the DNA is TGTGCCAGCAGCTCATATATGGGCACTGAAGCTTTCTTT.

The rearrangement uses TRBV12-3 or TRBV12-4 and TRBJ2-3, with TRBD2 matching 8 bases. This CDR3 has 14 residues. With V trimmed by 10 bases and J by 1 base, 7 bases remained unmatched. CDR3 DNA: TGTGCCATAACCACTAGCGGAGGCACAGATACGCAGTATTTT. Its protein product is CAITTSGGTDTQYF.